This TCR beta chain is drawn from a study of T cells after yellow fever vaccination. TCRdb analysed the 5' RACE reads with MiXCR anew, one entry per CDR3 protein. The table shows more than 300,000 distinct CDR3 sequences, with around 11% occurring only once. The CDR3 runs to 18 residues. V lost 1 base and J lost 4, with 20 bases in between. Germline V CDR1 and CDR2: SGDLS, YYNGEE. This receptor was taken from a man aged 18 to 30 who received the YFV17D yellow fever vaccine. The material sequenced was CD4+ T cells sorted from PBMCs, taken 45 days after the yellow fever booster vaccination. This chain uses TRBV9 with TRBJ2-2; D is possibly TRBD1 or TRBD2 (5 bases each). This CDR3 is CASSVNRGPAFGTGELFF. The CDR3 bases are TGTGCCAGCAGCGTAAATCGGGGACCCGCCTTTGGCACCGGGGAGCTGTTTTTT.